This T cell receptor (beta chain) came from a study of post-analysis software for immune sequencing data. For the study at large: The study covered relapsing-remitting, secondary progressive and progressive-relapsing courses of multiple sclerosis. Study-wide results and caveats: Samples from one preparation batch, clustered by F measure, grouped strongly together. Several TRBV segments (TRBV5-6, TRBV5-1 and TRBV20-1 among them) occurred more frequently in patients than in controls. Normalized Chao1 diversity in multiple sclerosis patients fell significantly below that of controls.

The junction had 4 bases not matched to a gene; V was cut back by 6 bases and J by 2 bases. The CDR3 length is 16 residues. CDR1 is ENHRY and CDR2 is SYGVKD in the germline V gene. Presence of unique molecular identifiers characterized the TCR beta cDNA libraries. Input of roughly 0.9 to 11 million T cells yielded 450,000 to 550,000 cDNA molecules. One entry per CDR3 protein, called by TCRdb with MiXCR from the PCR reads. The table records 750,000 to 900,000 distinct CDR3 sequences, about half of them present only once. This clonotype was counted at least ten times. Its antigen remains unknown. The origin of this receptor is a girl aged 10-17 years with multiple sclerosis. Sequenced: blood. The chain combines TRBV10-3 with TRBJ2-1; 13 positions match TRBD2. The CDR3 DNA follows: TGTGCCATCAGCGAGGGGACTAGCGGGACCTACAATGAGCAGTTCTTC. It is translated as CAISEGTSGTYNEQFF.